This record looks at one T cell receptor beta chain sequence and its context. The antigen is undetermined. It was with a sample-barcoded 5' primer and a J-beta primer mix that a second PCR of roughly 6 to 12 cycles was run. TCRdb reprocessed the 5' RACE reads with MiXCR, giving one entry per CDR3 protein. The sample contains about 1.8 million distinct CDR3 sequences, around 50% of which appear only once. This specimen comes from a study of blood T cells in healthy people across ages. Notes on the study in general: The authors considered diversity estimates from one million T cells to be underestimates.

V was shortened by 6 bases and J by 3 bases, with 11 bases between the two germline ends. Germline V CDR1 and CDR2: WSHSY, SAAADI. The CDR3 contains 13 residues. This chain uses TRBV10-2 with TRBJ1-2; no clear D gene. The source material was blood. This clonotype was sampled from a middle-aged woman in good health. The DNA of the CDR3 is TGCGCCAGCAGGAGGGAGACCGACTATGGCTACACCTTC. Translating gives CASRRETDYGYTF.